This TCR beta chain was observed in a study of somatic mutations in cytotoxic T cells in rheumatoid arthritis. Positive magnetic bead selection was used to isolate CD4+ and CD8+ cells; purity was checked by flow cytometry. Clones were read by immunoSEQ multiplex PCR, and TCRdb kept only the in-frame ones, dropping some. The sample has more than 10,000 clones, around 86% seen once; the top ten hold 12% to 15%. Sequencing used CD8+ T cells sorted from blood. The TCR comes from a woman aged 55-70 years in good health.

The CDR3 protein is CASSLLAGGPYNEQFF. The CDR3 coding sequence is TGTGCCAGCAGTTTATTGGCGGGGGGGCCCTACAATGAGCAGTTCTTC. The gene calls are TRBV27 and TRBJ2-1; TRBD2 aligns across 9 bases. The CDR3 totals 16 residues. Germline trimming cut 1 base from V and 2 bases from J; bases unmatched to any gene: 3. The germline CDR1 and CDR2 sequences are MNHEY and SMNVEV (reference sequence).